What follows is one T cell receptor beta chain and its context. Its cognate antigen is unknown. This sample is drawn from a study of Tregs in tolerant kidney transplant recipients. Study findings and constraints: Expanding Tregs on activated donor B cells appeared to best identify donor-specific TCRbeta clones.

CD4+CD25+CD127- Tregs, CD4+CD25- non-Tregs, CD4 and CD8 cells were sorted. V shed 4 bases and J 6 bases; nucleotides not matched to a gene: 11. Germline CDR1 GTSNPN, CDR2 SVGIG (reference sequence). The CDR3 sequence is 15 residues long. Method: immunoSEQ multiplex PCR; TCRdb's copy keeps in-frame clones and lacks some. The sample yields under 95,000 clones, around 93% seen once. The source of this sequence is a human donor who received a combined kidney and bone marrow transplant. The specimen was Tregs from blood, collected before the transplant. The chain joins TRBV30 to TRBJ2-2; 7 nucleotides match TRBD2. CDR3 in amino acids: CAWKAGRDSAGELFF. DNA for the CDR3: TGTGCCTGGAAAGCGGGGAGGGATTCAGCCGGGGAGCTGTTTTTT.